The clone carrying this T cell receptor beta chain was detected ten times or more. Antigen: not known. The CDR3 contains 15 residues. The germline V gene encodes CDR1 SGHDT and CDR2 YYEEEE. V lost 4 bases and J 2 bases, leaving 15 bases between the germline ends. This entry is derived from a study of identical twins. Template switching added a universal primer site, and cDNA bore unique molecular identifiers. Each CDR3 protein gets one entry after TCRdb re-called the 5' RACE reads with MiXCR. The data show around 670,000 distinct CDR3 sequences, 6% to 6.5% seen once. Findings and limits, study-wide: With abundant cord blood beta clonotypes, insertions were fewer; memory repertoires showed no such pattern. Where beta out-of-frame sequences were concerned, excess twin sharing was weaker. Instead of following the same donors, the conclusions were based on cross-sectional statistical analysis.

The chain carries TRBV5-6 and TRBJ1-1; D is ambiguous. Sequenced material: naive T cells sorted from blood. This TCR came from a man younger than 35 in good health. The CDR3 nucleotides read TGTGCCAGCAGCCCGAGAGGGTACCCCAACACTGAAGCTTTCTTT. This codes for CASSPRGYPNTEAFF.